This T cell receptor (beta chain) was documented in a study of radiotherapy plus CTLA-4 blockade in lung cancer. Turning to the study itself: Objective response rate was over 15%; disease control rate, around 31%.

Sequencing used immunoSEQ multiplex PCR; TCRdb keeps in-frame clones, though not all of them. The sample has around 82,000 clones, around 87% seen once; the top ten hold around 17%. It was focal radiation plus CTLA-4 blockade with ipilimumab that patients with chemo-refractory metastatic non-small-cell lung cancer received. Points on this clone: Its antigen is not known.

Findings and caveats of the study: Following radiotherapy plus ipilimumab, tumor-derived TCR clones expanded in the blood.

V was trimmed by 7 bases and J by 4 bases, leaving 15 bases between them. Germline CDR1 reads SQVTM; CDR2 reads ANQGSEA. This CDR3 region has 13 residues. This clonotype was obtained from a human donor with non-small cell lung cancer that progressed on radiotherapy plus ipilimumab. The starting material was peripheral blood, obtained from a patient treated with radiotherapy plus ipilimumab. This chain joins TRBV29-1 and TRBJ2-3, with a weak D call TRBD1 (5 bases). The CDR3 reads CSGRQGLADTQYF. The CDR3, as DNA: TGCAGCGGCCGGCAGGGCTTGGCAGATACGCAGTATTTT.